Listed below are T cell receptor beta chains from one sample, sequenced in a study of blood T cell repertoires in COVID-19. Data came from immunoSEQ multiplex PCR; TCRdb stores just in-frame clones and leaves some out. The sample comprises tens of thousands of clones, approximately 91% of which are singletons, and under 25% rests with the top ten. Sequencing was performed on peripheral blood. These receptors originate from a man between 50 and 59 years old with active COVID-19. The CDR3 runs from the conserved cysteine through the conserved F or W. The D gene is left open where the match is weak. Clone sizes are given selectively: once, few, many, or a class where the clone is expanded.

J,size,V,D,CDR3,DNA
TRBJ1-1,-,TRBV5-4,-,CASSLETRGKAFF,TGTGCCAGCAGTCTGGAGACCCGGGGGAAAGCTTTCTTT
TRBJ2-5,-,TRBV4-1,-,CASSQPLGEEVLGQETQYF,TGCGCCAGCAGCCAGCCCCTTGGGGAGGAGGTACTGGGCCAAGAGACCCAGTACTTC
TRBJ2-7,few,TRBV3-1/TRBV3-2,TRBD1,CASGQTGKYEQYF,TGTGCCAGCGGACAGACAGGGAAGTACGAGCAGTACTTC
TRBJ2-7,once,TRBV7-3,TRBD2,CASSSSSGSYEQYF,TGTGCCAGCAGCTCATCCAGCGGGAGCTACGAGCAGTACTTC
TRBJ1-5,-,TRBV28,TRBD1,CASRITGGSNQPQHF,TGTGCCAGCAGAATCACAGGGGGAAGCAATCAGCCCCAGCATTTT
TRBJ1-5,-,TRBV7-2,TRBD1,CASSPTGATNQPQHF,TGTGCCAGCAGCCCGACAGGGGCTACCAATCAGCCCCAGCATTTT
TRBJ2-1,-,TRBV15,TRBD2,CAIRTSGNDEQFF,TGTGCCATCAGGACTAGCGGGAATGATGAGCAGTTCTTC
TRBJ2-7,-,TRBV19,-,CASSIGGLPSYEQYF,TGTGCCAGTAGTATAGGAGGTCTCCCATCCTACGAGCAGTACTTC
TRBJ1-2,-,TRBV29-1,-,CTARGMNGYTF,TGCACCGCACGGGGTATGAATGGCTACACCTTC
TRBJ1-5,-,TRBV27,TRBD1,CASSLDRGYQPQHF,TGTGCCAGCAGTTTGGACAGGGGGTATCAGCCCCAGCATTTT
TRBJ2-2,once,TRBV7-8,-,CASSPSFNTGELFF,TGTGCCAGCAGCCCTAGTTTTAACACCGGGGAGCTGTTTTTT
TRBJ2-1,-,TRBV6-2/TRBV6-3,TRBD1,CASSSGTGANEQFF,TGTGCCAGCAGTTCAGGGACAGGGGCCAATGAGCAGTTCTTC
TRBJ2-1,once,TRBV28,-,CARTRNEQFF,TGTGCCAGGACACGGAATGAGCAGTTCTTC
TRBJ1-2,-,TRBV6-4,-,CASSDSDEATYGYTF,TGTGCCAGCAGTGACTCCGACGAAGCGACCTATGGCTACACCTTC
TRBJ2-2,-,TRBV19,TRBD1,CASRWTGEGTGELFF,TGTGCCAGTAGGTGGACAGGGGAAGGGACCGGGGAGCTGTTTTTT
TRBJ2-1,-,TRBV7-2,-,CASSLTGIFFNEQFF,TGTGCCAGCAGCTTAACGGGGATATTTTTTAATGAGCAGTTCTTC
TRBJ1-2,-,TRBV29-1,-,CSVVHSVPNYGYTF,TGCAGCGTTGTGCACTCTGTCCCGAACTATGGCTACACCTTC
TRBJ2-5,-,TRBV5-1,TRBD2,CASSLVTSGRAGETQYF,TGCGCCAGCAGCTTGGTTACTAGCGGGAGGGCCGGGGAGACCCAGTACTTC
TRBJ2-3,-,TRBV6-5,TRBD2,CASSSSGFTDTQYF,TGTGCCAGCAGTTCTAGCGGTTTCACAGATACGCAGTATTTT
TRBJ1-1,-,TRBV27,-,CASSKQGNTEAFF,TGTGCCAGCAGTAAGCAGGGTAACACTGAAGCTTTCTTT
TRBJ1-5,-,TRBV7-8,-,CASSLFEVFTNQPQHF,TGTGCCAGCAGCTTATTTGAGGTATTCACCAATCAGCCCCAGCATTTT
TRBJ2-1,-,TRBV7-6,-,CASTTTGSSYNEQFF,TGTGCCAGCACTACCACAGGGAGCTCCTACAATGAGCAGTTCTTC
TRBJ2-1,-,TRBV4-2,-,CASSQGTGGYNEQFF,TGTGCCAGCAGCCAAGGGACTGGCGGTTACAATGAGCAGTTCTTC
TRBJ2-5,-,TRBV7-9,TRBD1,CASSGQAQYF,TGTGCCAGCAGTGGACAGGCCCAGTACTTC
TRBJ1-2,-,TRBV12-3/TRBV12-4,-,CASSEFGSGYTF,TGTGCCAGCAGCGAGTTCGGTTCTGGCTACACCTTC
TRBJ1-2,once,TRBV28,TRBD1,CASSLTLPGQGAPNYGYTF,TGTGCCAGCAGTTTAACCCTACCGGGACAGGGGGCTCCTAACTATGGCTACACCTTC
TRBJ2-3,few,TRBV27,-,CASSLGLTADTQYF,TGTGCCAGCAGTCTCGGACTAACCGCAGATACGCAGTATTTT
TRBJ1-4,medium-sized,TRBV20-1,-,CSASPENEKLFF,TGCAGTGCTAGTCCGGAGAATGAAAAACTGTTTTTT
TRBJ2-1,once,TRBV5-1,TRBD2,CASSLGAGVDEQFF,TGCGCCAGCAGCTTGGGTGCGGGAGTGGATGAGCAGTTCTTC
TRBJ1-2,-,TRBV5-4,TRBD1,CASSLGQGEYGYTF,TGTGCCAGCAGCTTGGGACAGGGAGAATATGGCTACACCTTC
TRBJ2-7,-,TRBV27,-,CASSLFSQGLVPYEQYF,TGTGCCAGCAGTTTATTTTCCCAGGGCCTGGTTCCTTACGAGCAGTACTTC
TRBJ1-1,-,TRBV5-4,-,CASSSRRESEAFF,TGTGCCAGCAGCAGCCGCCGGGAATCTGAAGCTTTCTTT
TRBJ2-7,-,TRBV5-4,TRBD1,CASSSQGVRSYEQYF,TGTGCCAGCAGCTCGCAGGGGGTTCGCTCCTACGAGCAGTACTTC
TRBJ2-2,-,TRBV15,-,CATSRFKQDPNTGELFF,TGTGCCACCAGCAGATTCAAACAGGACCCGAACACCGGGGAGCTGTTTTTT
TRBJ2-1,-,TRBV10-1,-,CASSEPRWSSYNEQFF,TGCGCCAGCAGTGAGCCGCGGTGGAGCTCCTACAATGAGCAGTTCTTC
TRBJ2-7,few,TRBV28,TRBD2,CASSTSLQLFGTSAHYEQYF,TGTGCCAGCAGTACCTCACTACAGCTATTCGGGACTAGCGCTCACTACGAGCAGTACTTC
TRBJ2-7,-,TRBV7-6,TRBD1,CASSLVAGATGQEQYF,TGTGCCAGCAGCTTAGTTGCCGGAGCGACAGGGCAAGAGCAGTACTTC
TRBJ1-2,-,TRBV19,-,CATGRADGYTF,TGTGCCACCGGCAGAGCGGATGGCTACACCTTC
TRBJ2-1,once,TRBV5-1,TRBD2,CASSWTLTSGGNNEQFF,TGCGCCAGCAGCTGGACCTTGACTAGCGGGGGAAACAATGAGCAGTTCTTC
TRBJ1-2,-,TRBV3-1/TRBV3-2,-,CASSQEGRTINYGYTF,TGTGCCAGCAGCCAAGAGGGGCGGACGATTAACTATGGCTACACCTTC
TRBJ2-2,few,TRBV29-1,-,CSVFQSNTGELFF,TGCAGCGTTTTTCAGTCGAACACCGGGGAGCTGTTTTTT
TRBJ1-1,-,TRBV5-1,TRBD1,CASRTGTGDTEAFF,TGCGCCAGCAGGACAGGGACAGGGGACACTGAAGCTTTCTTT
TRBJ2-4,-,TRBV19,-,CASSLPPSRGGRNIQYF,TGTGCCAGTAGTCTACCTCCCAGCAGGGGCGGCCGGAACATTCAGTACTTC
TRBJ2-1,once,TRBV18,-,CASSPLRNEQFF,TGTGCCAGCTCACCACTCCGGAATGAGCAGTTCTTC
TRBJ1-1,-,TRBV2,-,CASSEQDSSVNEAFF,TGTGCCAGCAGTGAACAGGACTCAAGCGTAAATGAAGCTTTCTTT
TRBJ1-1,-,TRBV6-5,-,CASPRNPTVDTEAFF,TGTGCCAGCCCTCGTAACCCGACAGTTGACACTGAAGCTTTCTTT
TRBJ2-7,few,TRBV11-1,-,CASSLRAVGASAEQYF,TGTGCCAGCAGCCTTAGGGCCGTGGGGGCATCGGCCGAGCAGTACTTC
TRBJ1-5,-,TRBV18,TRBD1,CASSPGQDNQPQHF,TGTGCCAGCTCACCGGGACAGGACAATCAGCCCCAGCATTTT
TRBJ2-3,-,TRBV7-8,-,CASSRAKTIRDSLSTDTQYF,TGTGCCAGCAGCCGAGCAAAAACGATCCGGGACTCCTTAAGCACAGATACGCAGTATTTT